This T cell receptor (beta chain) derives from a study of regulatory T cells in long-lasting Graves disease. Trimming at V came to 6 bases and at J to 0 bases, leaving 11 bases not matched to a gene. Germline V gene data show CDR1 as SNHLY and CDR2 as FYNNEI. The CDR3 spans 16 residues. This clonotype occurred many times. HTBI primers from iRepertoire and Arm-PCR of CDR3 regions yielded the TCR beta libraries. TCRdb ran MiXCR on the multiplex PCR reads and lists one entry per CDR3 protein. This table holds around 500,000 distinct CDR3 sequences, about 13% found once. Time point given: newly diagnosed GD, antithyroid drugs for less than 3 months. From RNA extracted from PBMCs, the TCR library was made. The guidelines of the American Thyroid Association were the basis for diagnosing Graves' disease. This sample was shared with a second study, whose subject was T cells in Graves' hyperthyroidism and ophthalmopathy.

Specimen: peripheral blood mononuclear cells (PBMCs), collected at new diagnosis, from a patient treated with antithyroid drugs. The gene calls are TRBV2 and TRBJ2-7, with 7 bases identical to TRBD2. This receptor was obtained from a man aged 30 to 45 with Graves disease. The CDR3 sequence: CASRGSGLAASYEQYF. The CDR3 nucleotides are TGTGCCAGCAGGGGCTCGGGGCTAGCGGCCTCCTACGAGCAGTACTTC. Together with reference TRBV2 and TRBJ2-7, the CDR3 gives the full variable domain: EPEVTQTPSHQVTQMGQEVILRCVPISNHLYFYWYRQILGQKVEFLVSFYNNEISEKSEIFDDQFSVERPDGSNFTLKIRSTKLEDSAMYFCASRGSGLAASYEQYFGPGTRLTVT.